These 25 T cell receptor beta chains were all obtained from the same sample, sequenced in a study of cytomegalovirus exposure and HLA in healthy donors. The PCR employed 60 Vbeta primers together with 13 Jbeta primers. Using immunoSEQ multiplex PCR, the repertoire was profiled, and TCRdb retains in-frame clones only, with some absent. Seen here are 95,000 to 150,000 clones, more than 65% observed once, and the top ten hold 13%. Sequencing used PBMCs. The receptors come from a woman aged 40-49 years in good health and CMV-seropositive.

CDR3 in amino acids: CASREWEGPYEQYF. The CDR3 DNA reads as TGTGCCTCCCGAGAGTGGGAGGGCCCCTACGAGCAGTACTTC. The gene calls are TRBV2 and TRBJ2-7; 7 bases fit TRBD2. From germline, CDR1 is SNHLY and CDR2 FYNNEI. The CDR3 length is 14 residues. The V and J ends lost 11 bases and 2 bases, in that order; junction bases with no gene match: 12.

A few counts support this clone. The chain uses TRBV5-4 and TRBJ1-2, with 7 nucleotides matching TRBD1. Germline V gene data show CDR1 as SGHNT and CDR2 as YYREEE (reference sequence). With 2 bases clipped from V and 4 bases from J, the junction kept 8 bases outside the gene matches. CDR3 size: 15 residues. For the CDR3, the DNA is TGTGCCAGCAGCTTAGATCTCGGGACAGTCTATGGCTACACCTTC. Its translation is CASSLDLGTVYGYTF.

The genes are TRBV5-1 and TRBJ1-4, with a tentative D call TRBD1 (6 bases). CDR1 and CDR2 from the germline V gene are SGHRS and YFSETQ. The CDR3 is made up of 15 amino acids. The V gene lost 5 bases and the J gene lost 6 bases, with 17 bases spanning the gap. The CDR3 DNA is TGCGCCAGCAGGCCATTGGGGGGGGCGTATGAAAAACTGTTTTTT. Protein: CASRPLGGAYEKLFF.

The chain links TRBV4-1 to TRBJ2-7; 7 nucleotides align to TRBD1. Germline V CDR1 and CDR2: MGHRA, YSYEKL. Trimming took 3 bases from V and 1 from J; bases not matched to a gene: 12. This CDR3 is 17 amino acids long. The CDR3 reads CASSHFHRGTTSYEQYF. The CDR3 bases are TGCGCCAGCAGCCACTTCCACAGGGGCACAACGTCCTACGAGCAGTACTTC.

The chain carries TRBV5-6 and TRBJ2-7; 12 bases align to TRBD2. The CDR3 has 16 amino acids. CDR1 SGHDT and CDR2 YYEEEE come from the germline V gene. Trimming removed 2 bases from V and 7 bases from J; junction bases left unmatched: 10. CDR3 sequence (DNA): TGTGCCAGCAGCTTCGACCTAGCGGGAGGGCCGGGGGAGCAGTACTTC. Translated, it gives CASSFDLAGGPGEQYF.

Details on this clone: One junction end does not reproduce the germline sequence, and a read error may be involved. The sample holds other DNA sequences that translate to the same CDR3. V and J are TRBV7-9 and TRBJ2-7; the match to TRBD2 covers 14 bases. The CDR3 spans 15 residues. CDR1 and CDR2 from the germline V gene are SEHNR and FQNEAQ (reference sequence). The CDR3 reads CASSSRLAGGNEQYF. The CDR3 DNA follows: TGCGCCAGCAGCTCCCGACTAGCGGGAGGGAACGAGCAGTACTTC.

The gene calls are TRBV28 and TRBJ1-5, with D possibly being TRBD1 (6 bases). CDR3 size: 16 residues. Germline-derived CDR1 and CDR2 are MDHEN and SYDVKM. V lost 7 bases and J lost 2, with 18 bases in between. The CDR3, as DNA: TGTGCCAGCACCCCCGTTGGACAGTGGGGCAATCAGCCCCAGCATTTT. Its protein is CASTPVGQWGNQPQHF.

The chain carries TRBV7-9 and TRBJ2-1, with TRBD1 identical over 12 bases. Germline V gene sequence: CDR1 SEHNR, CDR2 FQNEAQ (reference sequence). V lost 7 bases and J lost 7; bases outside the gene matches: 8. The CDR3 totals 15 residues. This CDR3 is CASIPGTGGRNEQFF. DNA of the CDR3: TGTGCCAGCATTCCGGGGACAGGGGGCCGGAATGAGCAGTTCTTC.

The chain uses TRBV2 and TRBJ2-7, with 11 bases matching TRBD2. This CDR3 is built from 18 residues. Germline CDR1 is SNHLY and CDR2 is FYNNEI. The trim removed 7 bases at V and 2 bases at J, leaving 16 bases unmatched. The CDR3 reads CASTPPGLAVRGPYEQYF. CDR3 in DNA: TGTGCCAGCACCCCTCCGGGACTAGCGGTCCGGGGACCCTACGAGCAGTACTTC.

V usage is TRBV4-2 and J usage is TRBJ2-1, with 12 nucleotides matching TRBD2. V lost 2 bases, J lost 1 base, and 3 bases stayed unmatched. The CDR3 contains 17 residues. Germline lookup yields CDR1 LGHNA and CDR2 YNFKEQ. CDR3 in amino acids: CASSQYLAGGSYNEQFF. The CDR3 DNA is TGTGCCAGCAGCCAATATCTAGCGGGAGGGTCCTACAATGAGCAGTTCTTC.

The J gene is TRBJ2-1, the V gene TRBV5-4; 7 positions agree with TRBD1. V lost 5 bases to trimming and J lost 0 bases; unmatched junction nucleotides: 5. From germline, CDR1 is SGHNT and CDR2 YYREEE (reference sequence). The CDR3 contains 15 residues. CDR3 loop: CASSWDSPSYNEQFF. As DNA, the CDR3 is TGTGCCAGCAGTTGGGACAGTCCCTCCTACAATGAGCAGTTCTTC.

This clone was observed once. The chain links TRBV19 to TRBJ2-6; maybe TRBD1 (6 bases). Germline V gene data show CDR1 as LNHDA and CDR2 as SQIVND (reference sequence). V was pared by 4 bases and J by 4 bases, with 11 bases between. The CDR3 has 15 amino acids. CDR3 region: CASSTQGSGANVLTF. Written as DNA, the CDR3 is TGTGCCAGTAGTACTCAGGGGTCCGGGGCCAACGTCCTGACTTTC.

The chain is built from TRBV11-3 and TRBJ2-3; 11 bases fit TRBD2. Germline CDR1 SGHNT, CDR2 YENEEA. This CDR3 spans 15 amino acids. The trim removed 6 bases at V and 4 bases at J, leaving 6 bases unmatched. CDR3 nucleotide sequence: TGTGCCAGCAGTCTCTCACTAGCGGGAGCAGATACGCAGTATTTT. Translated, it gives CASSLSLAGADTQYF.

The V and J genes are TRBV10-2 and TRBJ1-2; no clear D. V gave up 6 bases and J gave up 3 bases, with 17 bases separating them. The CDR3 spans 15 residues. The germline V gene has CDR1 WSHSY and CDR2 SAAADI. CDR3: CASSPRGRRDYGYTF. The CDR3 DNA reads TGCGCCAGCAGCCCCCGTGGGCGAAGAGACTATGGCTACACCTTC.

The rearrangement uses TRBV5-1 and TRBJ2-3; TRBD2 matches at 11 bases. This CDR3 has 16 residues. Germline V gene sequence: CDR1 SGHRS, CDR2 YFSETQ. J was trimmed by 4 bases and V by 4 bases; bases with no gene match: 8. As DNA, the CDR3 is TGCGCCAGCAGCGCCCCTAGCGGGAGGACAGCAGATACGCAGTATTTT. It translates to CASSAPSGRTADTQYF. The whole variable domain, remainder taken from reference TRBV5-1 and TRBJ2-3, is KAGVTQTPRYLIKTRGQQVTLSCSPISGHRSVSWYQQTPGQGLQFLFEYFSETQRNKGNFPGRFSGRQFSNSRSEMNVSTLELGDSALYLCASSAPSGRTADTQYFGPGTRLTVL.

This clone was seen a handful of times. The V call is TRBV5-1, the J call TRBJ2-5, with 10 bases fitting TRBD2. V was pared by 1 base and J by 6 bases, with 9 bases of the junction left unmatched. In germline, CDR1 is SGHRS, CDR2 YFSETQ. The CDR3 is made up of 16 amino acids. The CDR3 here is CASSLRASGSIQTQYF. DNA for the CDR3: TGCGCCAGCAGCTTGCGGGCTAGCGGGAGTATACAGACCCAGTACTTC.

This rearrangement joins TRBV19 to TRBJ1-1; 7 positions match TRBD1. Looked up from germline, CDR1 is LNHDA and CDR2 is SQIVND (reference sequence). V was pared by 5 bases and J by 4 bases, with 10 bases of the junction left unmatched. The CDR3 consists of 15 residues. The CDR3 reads CASSWGRGDGTEAFF. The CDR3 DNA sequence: TGTGCCAGTAGTTGGGGCAGGGGGGATGGCACTGAAGCTTTCTTT.

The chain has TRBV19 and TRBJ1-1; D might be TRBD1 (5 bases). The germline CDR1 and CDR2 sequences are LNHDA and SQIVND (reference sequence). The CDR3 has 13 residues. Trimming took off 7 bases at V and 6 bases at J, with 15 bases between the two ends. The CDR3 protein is CASTHDRSPEAFF. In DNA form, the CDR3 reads TGTGCCAGTACCCACGACAGATCCCCTGAAGCTTTCTTT.

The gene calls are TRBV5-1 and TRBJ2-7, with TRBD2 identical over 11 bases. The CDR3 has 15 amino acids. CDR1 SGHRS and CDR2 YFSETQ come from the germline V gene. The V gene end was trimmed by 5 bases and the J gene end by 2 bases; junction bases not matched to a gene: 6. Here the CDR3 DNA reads TGCGCCAGCAGACCTCCTAGCGGGAGGACCTACGAGCAGTACTTC. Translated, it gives CASRPPSGRTYEQYF.

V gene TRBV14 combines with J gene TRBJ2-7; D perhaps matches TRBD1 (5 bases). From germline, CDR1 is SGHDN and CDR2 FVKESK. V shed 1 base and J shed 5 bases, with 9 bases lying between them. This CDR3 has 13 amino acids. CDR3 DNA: TGTGCCAGCAGCCAAGCGCCCAGGGACGAGCAGTACTTC. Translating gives CASSQAPRDEQYF.

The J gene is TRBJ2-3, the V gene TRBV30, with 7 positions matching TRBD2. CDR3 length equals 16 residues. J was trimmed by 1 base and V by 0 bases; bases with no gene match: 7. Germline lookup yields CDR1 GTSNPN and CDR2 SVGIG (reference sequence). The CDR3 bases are TGTGCCTGGAGTGTATGGGGTCTAGCGGGCACAGATACGCAGTATTTT. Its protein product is CAWSVWGLAGTDTQYF.

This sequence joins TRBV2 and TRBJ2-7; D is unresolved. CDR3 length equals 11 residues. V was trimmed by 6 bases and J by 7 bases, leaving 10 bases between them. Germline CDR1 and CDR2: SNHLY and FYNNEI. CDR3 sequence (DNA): TGTGCCAGCAGGGTCCCCGGGGAGCAGTACTTC. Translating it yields CASRVPGEQYF.

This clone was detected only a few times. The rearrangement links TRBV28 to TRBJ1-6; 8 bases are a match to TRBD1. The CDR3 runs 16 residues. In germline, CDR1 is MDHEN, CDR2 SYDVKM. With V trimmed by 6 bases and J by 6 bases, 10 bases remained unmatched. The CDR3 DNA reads TGTGCCAGCAGCCCCACCGGGACAGGCCTTAATTCACCCCTCCACTTT. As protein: CASSPTGTGLNSPLHF.

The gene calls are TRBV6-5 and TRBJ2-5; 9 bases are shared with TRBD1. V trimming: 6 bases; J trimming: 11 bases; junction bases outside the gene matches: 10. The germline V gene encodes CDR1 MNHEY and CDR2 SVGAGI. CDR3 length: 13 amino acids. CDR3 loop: CASRLQGANEQYF. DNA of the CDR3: TGTGCCAGCAGGCTACAGGGGGCGAATGAGCAGTACTTC.

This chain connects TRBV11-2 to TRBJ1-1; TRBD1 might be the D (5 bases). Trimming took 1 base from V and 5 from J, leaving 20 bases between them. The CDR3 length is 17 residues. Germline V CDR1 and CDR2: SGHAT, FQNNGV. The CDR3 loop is CASSLVQGGWGRTEAFF. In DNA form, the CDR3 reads TGTGCCAGCAGCTTAGTCCAGGGAGGTTGGGGAAGAACTGAAGCTTTCTTT.